Listed below are T cell receptor beta chains from one sample, sequenced in a study of blood T cells in healthy people across ages. Each CDR3 protein gets one entry after TCRdb re-called the 5' RACE reads with MiXCR. Of roughly 1,800,000 distinct CDR3 sequences detected, less than 50% appear once; the ten largest clones hold less than 2.5%. The sequenced sample was blood. These receptors were collected from a woman between 35 and 50 years old in good health. The CDR3 runs from the conserved cysteine through the conserved F or W. The D gene is left open where the match is weak. Not all rows give a size; the values are once, few, many and, for expanded clones, a class.

j_call v_call d_call clone_size cdr3_nt cdr3_aa
TRBJ2-3 TRBV9 TRBD2 NA TGTGCCAGCAGCGTAGCCCCTAGCGGGGGGGCCTCGGGTACGCAGTATTTT CASSVAPSGGASGTQYF
TRBJ1-2 TRBV6-2/TRBV6-3 TRBD1 NA TGTGCCAGCAGTTACTCGATGGGACAGGGTTATAACTATGGCTACACCTTC CASSYSMGQGYNYGYTF
TRBJ2-3 TRBV6-5 NA NA TGTGCCAGCAGTTGGAGGGGAACTAGCACAGATACGCAGTATTTT CASSWRGTSTDTQYF
TRBJ1-1 TRBV3-1 NA NA TGTGCCAGCAGCCAAGACGCGGGGAGGAACACTGAAGCTTTCTTT CASSQDAGRNTEAFF
TRBJ2-3 TRBV20-1 NA few TGCAGTGCTTCAACCGGGACTTCTTTTGGGGATACGCAGTATTTT CSASTGTSFGDTQYF
TRBJ2-1 TRBV5-1 TRBD2 NA TGCGCCAGCACCGGGGGACTAGCGGGGAATGAGCAGTTCTTC CASTGGLAGNEQFF
TRBJ1-2 TRBV20-1 TRBD1 NA TGCAGTGCCCGGGGGGATCAGACAGGGGGCATAGATGGCTACACCTTC CSARGDQTGGIDGYTF
TRBJ2-3 TRBV5-1 NA many TGCGCCAGCAGCTTTGGCCTATCGGGGAGTGATACGCAGTATTTT CASSFGLSGSDTQYF
TRBJ2-7 TRBV4-3 NA few TGCGCCAGCAGCCAACGCACAGCAGCCTACGAGCAGTACTTC CASSQRTAAYEQYF
TRBJ2-3 TRBV12-3/TRBV12-4 TRBD1 NA TGTGCCAGCAGTTGGACAGGGATGGCGGATACGCAGTATTTT CASSWTGMADTQYF
TRBJ1-1 TRBV7-2 NA NA TGTGCCAGCATCCTACCTCGGAGCATGAACACTGAAGCTTTCTTT CASILPRSMNTEAFF
TRBJ2-7 TRBV20-1 NA few TGCAGTGCTAGCTTAGTGAGGGCCTCCTACGAGCAGTACTTC CSASLVRASYEQYF
TRBJ1-2 TRBV27 TRBD1 few TGTGCCAGCAGTTTTGGCAGGGGGAACTATGGCTACACCTTC CASSFGRGNYGYTF
TRBJ1-2 TRBV19 TRBD1 NA TGTGCCAGTACCCCACAAGGACAGGGGGCGAGAGGTTATGGCTACACCTTC CASTPQGQGARGYGYTF
TRBJ2-7 TRBV10-3 NA few TGTGCCATCAGTGAGTCCGACAGTGACAGGCCATCAGATTACGAGCAGTACTTC CAISESDSDRPSDYEQYF
TRBJ1-2 TRBV5-6 NA NA TGTGCCAGCAGCTTTACTTCACGGGGCCTTGGTGGCTACACCTTC CASSFTSRGLGGYTF
TRBJ2-7 TRBV6-5 NA few TGTGCCAGCAGGCCCGGGTCAGGAAGGGGCTACGAGCAGTACTTC CASRPGSGRGYEQYF
TRBJ2-7 TRBV7-9 NA NA TGTGCCAGCAGCTTAGCGGAGACGGGATACTTCTCCTACGAGCAGTACTTC CASSLAETGYFSYEQYF
TRBJ1-4 TRBV7-2 NA NA TGTGCCAGCAGCAAGTTGGACTTTGGTGAAAAACTGTTTTTT CASSKLDFGEKLFF
TRBJ1-1 TRBV7-2 NA NA TGTGCCAGCAGCTTACAGGGTTCTCACACTGAAGCTTTCTTT CASSLQGSHTEAFF
TRBJ1-6 TRBV15 TRBD1 NA TGTGCCACCAGCAGAGGGACAGGGCTGAATTCACCCCTCCACTTT CATSRGTGLNSPLHF
TRBJ2-5 TRBV4-2 NA NA TGTGCCAGCAGCCAAGTAGGGATGTGGGAGACCCAGTACTTC CASSQVGMWETQYF
TRBJ2-3 TRBV5-1 NA NA TGCGCCAGCAGCTTGGGCCCCTCCTCGGGTACGCAGTATTTT CASSLGPSSGTQYF
TRBJ2-5 TRBV11-2 NA NA TGTGCCAGCAGCTTCGTGACAGGAAACCAAGAGACCCAGTACTTC CASSFVTGNQETQYF
TRBJ2-7 TRBV6-6 NA NA TGTGCCAGCAGTTACGCCGACCCCTACGAGCAGTACTTC CASSYADPYEQYF
TRBJ2-4 TRBV2 NA few TGTGCCAGCACGACAAGTCTAGCCAAAAACATTCAGTACTTC CASTTSLAKNIQYF
TRBJ1-4 TRBV28 NA NA TGTGCCAGCAGTCCCGGTCCCGAGTATCGGGTTGAAAAACTGTTTTTT CASSPGPEYRVEKLFF
TRBJ2-5 TRBV6-1 NA NA TGTGCCAGCAGTGAAGAGGGGAGATTCCAAGAGACCCAGTACTTC CASSEEGRFQETQYF
TRBJ2-1 TRBV11-2 TRBD2 NA TGTGCCAGCAGCCTAACGACTAGCGCGGGCATCAATGAGCAGTTCTTC CASSLTTSAGINEQFF
TRBJ2-3 TRBV7-2 NA NA TGTGCCAGCAGCTTAACCCACACAGATACGCAGTATTTT CASSLTHTDTQYF
TRBJ2-5 TRBV6-1 TRBD2 few TGTGCCAGCAGTGAACATCGAACCGGGCTAGCGGCTCAAGAGACCCAGTACTTC CASSEHRTGLAAQETQYF
TRBJ2-5 TRBV5-1 TRBD1 NA TGCGCCAGCAGCTTGGAGCCGACAGGGGGCTGGGAGACCCAGTACTTC CASSLEPTGGWETQYF
TRBJ2-5 TRBV20-1 TRBD2 NA TGCAGTGCTAGCCCTCGGACTAGCGGTATCGGAGAGACCCAGTACTTC CSASPRTSGIGETQYF
TRBJ2-5 TRBV27 TRBD2 NA TGTGCCAGCAGTCCCTGGACTAGCGGGGGGTCAGAGACCCAGTACTTC CASSPWTSGGSETQYF
TRBJ2-5 TRBV9 TRBD2 NA TGTGCCAGCAGCGTTTTACCAGCGGGGGGGCTGGATGAGCAGTACTTC CASSVLPAGGLDEQYF
TRBJ2-4 TRBV28 NA NA TGTGCCAGCAGCTCAAGGGGCTCGGCGGTACACGTTCAGTACTTC CASSSRGSAVHVQYF
TRBJ2-1 TRBV20-1 NA few TGCAGTGCTAGAGGACTAGAGCACTACAATGAGCAGTTCTTC CSARGLEHYNEQFF
TRBJ2-1 TRBV19 NA NA TGTGCCAGTAGTATCGGCCAGCCCAATGAGCAGTTCTTC CASSIGQPNEQFF
TRBJ2-3 TRBV7-9 TRBD1 NA TGTGCCAGCAGCCCCGGACGGACAGGGGTGCAGAGATCAGATACGCAGTATTTT CASSPGRTGVQRSDTQYF
TRBJ1-5 TRBV7-9 TRBD1 NA TGTGCCAGCAGCCCGTCCGGGACAGGATTAGGACAGCCCCAGCATTTT CASSPSGTGLGQPQHF
TRBJ2-6 TRBV6-2/TRBV6-3 NA few TGTGCCAGCAGCCCTATCATTTTAGGGCGGGACGGGTTTAACTCCAACGTCCTGACTTTC CASSPIILGRDGFNSNVLTF
TRBJ2-5 TRBV6-2/TRBV6-3 TRBD2 few TGTGCCAGCAGTTACACAAGGACTAGCAAAGAGACCCAGTACTTC CASSYTRTSKETQYF
TRBJ2-1 TRBV5-5 TRBD2 few TGTGCCAGCAGCCTGGTCGAACCGGGACTAGCGGGCAATGAGCAGTTCTTC CASSLVEPGLAGNEQFF
TRBJ2-3 TRBV6-5 NA NA TGTGCCAGCAGTTACAAAAGGACAGATACGCAGTATTTT CASSYKRTDTQYF
TRBJ2-1 TRBV5-6 NA few TGTGCCAGCAGCTTGGGCGGGGCCCGGCCCCATGAGCAGTTCTTC CASSLGGARPHEQFF
TRBJ2-3 TRBV29-1 TRBD1 many TGCAGCGTAGACCGAGGGACAGGGGAAGATACGCAGTATTTT CSVDRGTGEDTQYF
TRBJ2-1 TRBV20-1 TRBD1 NA TGCAGTGCTAGCTACACTCCGGGACAGGGGTATAGTGAGCAGTTCTTC CSASYTPGQGYSEQFF
TRBJ2-5 TRBV4-3 NA few TGCGCCAGCAGTCCTACGATCCTTCTAGGAGAGACCCAGTACTTC CASSPTILLGETQYF
TRBJ2-7 TRBV5-5 NA NA TGTGCCAGCAGCGAAGACTACCAGGTTTACGAGCAGTACTTC CASSEDYQVYEQYF